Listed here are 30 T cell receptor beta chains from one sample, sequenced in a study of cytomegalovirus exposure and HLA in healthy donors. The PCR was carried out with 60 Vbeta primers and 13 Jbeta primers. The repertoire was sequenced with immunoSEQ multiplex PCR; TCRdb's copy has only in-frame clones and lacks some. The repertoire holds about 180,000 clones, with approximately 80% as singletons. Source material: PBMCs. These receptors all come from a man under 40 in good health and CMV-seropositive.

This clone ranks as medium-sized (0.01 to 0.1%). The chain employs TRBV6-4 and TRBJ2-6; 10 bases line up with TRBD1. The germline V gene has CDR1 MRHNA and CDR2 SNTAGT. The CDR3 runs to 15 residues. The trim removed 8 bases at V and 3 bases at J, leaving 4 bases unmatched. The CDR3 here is CASGQGVDGANVLTF. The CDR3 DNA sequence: TGTGCCAGCGGACAGGGGGTAGATGGGGCCAACGTCCTGACTTTC.

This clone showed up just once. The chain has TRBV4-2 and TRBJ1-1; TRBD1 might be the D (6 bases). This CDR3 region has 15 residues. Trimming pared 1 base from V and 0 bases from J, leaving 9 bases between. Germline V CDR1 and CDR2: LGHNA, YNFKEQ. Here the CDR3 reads CASSQVGGLNTEAFF. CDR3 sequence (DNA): TGTGCCAGCAGCCAAGTCGGGGGGCTGAACACTGAAGCTTTCTTT.

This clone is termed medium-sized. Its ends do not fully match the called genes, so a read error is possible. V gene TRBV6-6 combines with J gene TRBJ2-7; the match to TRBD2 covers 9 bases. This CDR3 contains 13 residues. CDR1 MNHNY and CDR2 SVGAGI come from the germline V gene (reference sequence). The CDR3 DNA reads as TGTGCCAGCAGTAACTCCGGGACTAGCACGCAGTACTTC. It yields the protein CASSNSGTSTQYF.

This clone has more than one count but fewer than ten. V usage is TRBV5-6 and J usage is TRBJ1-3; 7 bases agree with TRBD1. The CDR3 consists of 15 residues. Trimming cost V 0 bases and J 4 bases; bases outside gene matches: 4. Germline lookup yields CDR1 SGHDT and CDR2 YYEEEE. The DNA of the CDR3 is TGTGCCAGCAGCTTGGCGACAGGGACAGGAAACACCATATATTTT. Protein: CASSLATGTGNTIYF.

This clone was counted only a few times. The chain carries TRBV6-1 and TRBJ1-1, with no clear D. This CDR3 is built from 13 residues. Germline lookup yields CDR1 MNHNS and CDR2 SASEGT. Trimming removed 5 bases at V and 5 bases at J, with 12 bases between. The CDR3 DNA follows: TGTGCCAGCAGTTCACGACCGACAACTGAAGCTTTCTTT. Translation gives CASSSRPTTEAFF.

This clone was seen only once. DNA for the CDR3: TGTGCCAGTAGTCCCGGCCGTGGGAGAACACCTAACTATGGCTACACCTTC. It codes for CASSPGRGRTPNYGYTF. The V call is TRBV19, the J call TRBJ1-2; D is uncertain. V was pared by 5 bases and J by 0 bases, with 19 bases between. Germline values: CDR1 LNHDA, CDR2 SQIVND (reference sequence). CDR3 length: 17 residues.

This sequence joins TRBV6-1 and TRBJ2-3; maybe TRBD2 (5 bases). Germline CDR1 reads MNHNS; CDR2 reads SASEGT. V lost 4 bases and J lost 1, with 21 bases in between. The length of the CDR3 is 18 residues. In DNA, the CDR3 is TGTGCCAGCAGTGGACCGGGTCGGGTAGCGTTGGGCACAGATACGCAGTATTTT. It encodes CASSGPGRVALGTDTQYF.

As DNA, the CDR3 is TGTGCCACCAGCAGAGCTTCAAGCTGGACTAATGAGCAGTTCTTC. Protein: CATSRASSWTNEQFF. The rearrangement joins TRBV15 to TRBJ2-1; D may be TRBD2 (5 bases). This CDR3 is 15 amino acids long. The germline V and J ends were trimmed by 1 base and 7 bases, with 14 bases remaining between them. Germline values: CDR1 LNHNV, CDR2 YYDKDF (reference sequence).

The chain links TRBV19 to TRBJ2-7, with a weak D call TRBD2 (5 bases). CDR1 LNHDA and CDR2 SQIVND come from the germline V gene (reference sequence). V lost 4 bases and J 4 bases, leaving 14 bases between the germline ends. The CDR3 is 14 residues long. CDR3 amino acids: CASSTPGKSYEQYF. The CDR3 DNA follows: TGTGCCAGTAGTACACCGGGAAAAAGTTACGAGCAGTACTTC.

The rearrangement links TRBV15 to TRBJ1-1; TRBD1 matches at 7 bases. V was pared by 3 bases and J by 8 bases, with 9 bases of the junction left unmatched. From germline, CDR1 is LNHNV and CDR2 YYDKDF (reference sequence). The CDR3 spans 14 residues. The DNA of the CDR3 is TGTGCCACCAGCAGGGAACGACAGGGTCAGGAAGCTTTCTTT. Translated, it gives CATSRERQGQEAFF.

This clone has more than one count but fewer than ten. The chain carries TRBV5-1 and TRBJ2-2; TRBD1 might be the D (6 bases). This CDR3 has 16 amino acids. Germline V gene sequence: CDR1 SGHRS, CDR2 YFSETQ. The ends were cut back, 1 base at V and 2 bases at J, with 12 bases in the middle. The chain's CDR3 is CASSLTGPTNTGELFF. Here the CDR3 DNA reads TGCGCCAGCAGCTTGACAGGGCCCACTAACACCGGGGAGCTGTTTTTT.

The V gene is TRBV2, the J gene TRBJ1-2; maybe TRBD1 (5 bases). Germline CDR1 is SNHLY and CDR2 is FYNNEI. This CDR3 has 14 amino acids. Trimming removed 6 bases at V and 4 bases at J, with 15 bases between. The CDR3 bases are TGTGCCAGCAGCGTGGAGGGGCCCTTCTATGGCTACACCTTC. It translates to CASSVEGPFYGYTF.

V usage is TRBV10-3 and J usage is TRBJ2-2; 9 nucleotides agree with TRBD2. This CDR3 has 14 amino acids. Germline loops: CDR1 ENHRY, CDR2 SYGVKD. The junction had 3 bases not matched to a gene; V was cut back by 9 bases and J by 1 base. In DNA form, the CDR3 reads TGTGCCATAACTAGCGGGCGGAACACCGGGGAGCTGTTTTTT. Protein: CAITSGRNTGELFF.

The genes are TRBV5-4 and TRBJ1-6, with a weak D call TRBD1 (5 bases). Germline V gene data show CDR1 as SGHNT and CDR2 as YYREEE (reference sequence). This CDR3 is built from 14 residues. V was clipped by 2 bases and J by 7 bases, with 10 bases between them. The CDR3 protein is CASSFGGGNSPLHF. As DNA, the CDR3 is TGTGCCAGCAGCTTCGGGGGAGGGAATTCACCCCTCCACTTT.

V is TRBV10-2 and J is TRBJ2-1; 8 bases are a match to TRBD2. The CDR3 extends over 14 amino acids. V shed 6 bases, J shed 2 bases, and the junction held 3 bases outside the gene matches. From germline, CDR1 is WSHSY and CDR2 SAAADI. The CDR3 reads CASRKLAAYNEQFF. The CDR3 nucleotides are TGCGCCAGCAGGAAACTAGCGGCCTACAATGAGCAGTTCTTC.

The CDR3, as DNA: TGTGCCAGCAGCGGGGGCGGTCGGGAAAAACTGTTTTTT. Protein sequence: CASSGGGREKLFF. This chain links TRBV9 with TRBJ1-4; D is possibly TRBD1 (5 bases). The CDR3 covers 13 residues. Trimming left V 3 bases short and J 8 bases short, with 11 bases between. Per the germline V gene, CDR1 is SGDLS and CDR2 is YYNGEE.

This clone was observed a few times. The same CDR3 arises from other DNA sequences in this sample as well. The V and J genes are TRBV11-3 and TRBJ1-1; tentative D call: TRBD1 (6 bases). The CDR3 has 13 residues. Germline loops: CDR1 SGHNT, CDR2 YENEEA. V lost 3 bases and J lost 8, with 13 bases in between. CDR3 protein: CASSLGARGEAFF. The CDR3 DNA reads TGTGCCAGCAGCTTGGGGGCCAGGGGAGAAGCTTTCTTT.

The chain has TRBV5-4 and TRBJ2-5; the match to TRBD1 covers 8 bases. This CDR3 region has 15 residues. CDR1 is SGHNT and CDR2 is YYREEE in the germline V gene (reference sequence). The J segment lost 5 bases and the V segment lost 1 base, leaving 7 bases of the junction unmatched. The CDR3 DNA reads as TGTGCCAGCAGCTTGCAGGGGGCGTCGTGGGAGACCCAGTACTTC. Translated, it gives CASSLQGASWETQYF.

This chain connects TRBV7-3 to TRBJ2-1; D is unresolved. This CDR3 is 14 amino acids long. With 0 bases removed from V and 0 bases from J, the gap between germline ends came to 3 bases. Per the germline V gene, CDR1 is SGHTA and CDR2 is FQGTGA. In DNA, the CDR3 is TGTGCCAGCAGCTTAACTAGCTCCTACAATGAGCAGTTCTTC. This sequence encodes CASSLTSSYNEQFF.

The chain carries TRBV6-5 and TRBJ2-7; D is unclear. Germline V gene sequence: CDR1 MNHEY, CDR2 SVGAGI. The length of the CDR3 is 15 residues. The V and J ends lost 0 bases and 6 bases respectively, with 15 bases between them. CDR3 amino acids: CASSYSIPTPGEQYF. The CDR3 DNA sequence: TGTGCCAGCAGTTACTCGATACCGACACCAGGCGAGCAGTACTTC.

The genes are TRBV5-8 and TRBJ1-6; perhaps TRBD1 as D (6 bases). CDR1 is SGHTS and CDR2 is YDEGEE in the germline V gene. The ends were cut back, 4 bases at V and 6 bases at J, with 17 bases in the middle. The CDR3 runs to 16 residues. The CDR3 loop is CASSGTRGGLNSPLHF. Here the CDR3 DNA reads TGTGCCAGCAGCGGGACCCGGGGGGGCCTTAATTCACCCCTCCACTTT. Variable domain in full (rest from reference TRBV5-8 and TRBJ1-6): EAGVTQSPTHLIKTRGQQATLRCSPISGHTSVYWYQQALGLGLQFLLWYDEGEERNRGNFPPRFSGRQFPNYSSELNVNALELEDSALYLCASSGTRGGLNSPLHFGNGTRLTVT.

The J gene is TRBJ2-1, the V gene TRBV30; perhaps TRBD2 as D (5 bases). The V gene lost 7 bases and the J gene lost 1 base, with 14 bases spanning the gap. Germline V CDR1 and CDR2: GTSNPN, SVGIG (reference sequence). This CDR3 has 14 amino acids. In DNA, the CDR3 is TGTGCCTCTCAGAGGGCCACTTCCTACAATGAGCAGTTCTTC. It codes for CASQRATSYNEQFF.

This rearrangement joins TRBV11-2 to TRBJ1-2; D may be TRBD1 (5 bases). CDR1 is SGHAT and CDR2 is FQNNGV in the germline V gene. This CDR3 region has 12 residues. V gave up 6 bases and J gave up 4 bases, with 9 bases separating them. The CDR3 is CASSDSTYGYTF. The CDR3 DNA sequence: TGTGCCAGCAGTGACAGCACCTATGGCTACACCTTC.

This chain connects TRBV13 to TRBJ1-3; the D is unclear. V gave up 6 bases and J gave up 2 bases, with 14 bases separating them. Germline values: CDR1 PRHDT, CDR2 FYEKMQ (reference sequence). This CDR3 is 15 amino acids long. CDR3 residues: CASRSRAGTGNTIYF. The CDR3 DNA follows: TGTGCCAGCAGGAGCCGCGCAGGTACTGGAAACACCATATATTTT.

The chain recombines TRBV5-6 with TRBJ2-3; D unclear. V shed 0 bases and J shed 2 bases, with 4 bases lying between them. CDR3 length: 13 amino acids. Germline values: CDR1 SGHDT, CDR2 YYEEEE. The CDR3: CASSLGHTDTQYF. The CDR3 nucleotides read TGTGCCAGCAGCTTGGGACACACAGATACGCAGTATTTT.

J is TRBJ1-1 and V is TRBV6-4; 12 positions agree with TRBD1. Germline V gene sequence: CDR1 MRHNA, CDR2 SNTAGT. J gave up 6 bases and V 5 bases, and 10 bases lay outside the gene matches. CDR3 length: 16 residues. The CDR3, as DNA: TGTGCCAGCAGTAGCCAGGGGGGACAGGGGGCGTCTGAAGCTTTCTTT. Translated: CASSSQGGQGASEAFF.

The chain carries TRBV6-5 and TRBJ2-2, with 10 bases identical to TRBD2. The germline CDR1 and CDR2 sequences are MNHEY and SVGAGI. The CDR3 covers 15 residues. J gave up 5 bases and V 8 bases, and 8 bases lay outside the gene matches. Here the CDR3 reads CASSGAGGPTGELFF. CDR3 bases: TGTGCCAGCTCGGGAGCGGGGGGGCCGACCGGGGAGCTGTTTTTT.

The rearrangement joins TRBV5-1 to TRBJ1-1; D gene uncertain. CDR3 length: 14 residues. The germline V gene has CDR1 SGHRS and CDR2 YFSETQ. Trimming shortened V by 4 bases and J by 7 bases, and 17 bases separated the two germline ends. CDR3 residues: CASSPLAGSGEAFF. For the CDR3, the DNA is TGCGCCAGCAGCCCATTGGCTGGGTCGGGTGAAGCTTTCTTT.

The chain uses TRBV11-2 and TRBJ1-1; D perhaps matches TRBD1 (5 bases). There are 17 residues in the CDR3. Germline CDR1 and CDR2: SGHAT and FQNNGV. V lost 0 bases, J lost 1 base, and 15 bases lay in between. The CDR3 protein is CASSLDGQGRQNTEAFF. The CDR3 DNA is TGTGCCAGCAGCTTAGACGGGCAGGGCCGTCAGAACACTGAAGCTTTCTTT.

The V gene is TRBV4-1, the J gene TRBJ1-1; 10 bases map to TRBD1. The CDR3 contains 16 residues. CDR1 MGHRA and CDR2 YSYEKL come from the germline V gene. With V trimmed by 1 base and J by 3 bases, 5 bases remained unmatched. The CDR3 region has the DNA TGCGCCAGCAGCCAAGGGAGACAGGGGGCTTACACTGAAGCTTTCTTT. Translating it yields CASSQGRQGAYTEAFF.